The sequence of this TCR beta chain was determined in a study of technical replicates of blood from several donors. CDR3 length equals 16 residues. The V gene end was trimmed by 5 bases and the J gene end by 2 bases; junction bases not matched to a gene: 8. The germline V gene has CDR1 SEHNR and CDR2 FQNEAQ (reference sequence). The protocol was immunoSEQ multiplex PCR, while the TCRdb copy is restricted to in-frame clones and leaves out a portion. The top ten hold around 0.3% of the sample, which has more than 90,000 clones, roughly 96% seen once. This receptor was taken from a human donor in good health. The gene calls are TRBV7-9 and TRBJ2-1; TRBD1 aligns across 8 bases. Specimen: T cells isolated from PBMCs. Here the CDR3 reads CASSNRDRFTYNEQFF. The CDR3 DNA follows: TGTGCCAGCAGCAATCGGGACAGGTTTACCTACAATGAGCAGTTCTTC.